The 30 T cell receptor beta chains below were found in one sample sequenced in a study of blood T cell repertoires in COVID-19. Sequenced by immunoSEQ multiplex PCR; TCRdb stores in-frame clones only, minus some. The table has about 400,000 clones, around 90% seen once. The sequencing input was peripheral blood. Receptor source: a middle-aged man with acute or convalescent COVID-19.

The gene calls are TRBV15 and TRBJ1-6; D is undetermined. CDR1 LNHNV and CDR2 YYDKDF come from the germline V gene (reference sequence). The CDR3 is made up of 14 amino acids. V was pared by 2 bases and J by 8 bases, with 10 bases between. CDR3 protein: CATSRQRIDSPLHF. In DNA form, the CDR3 reads TGTGCCACCAGCAGACAGCGGATCGATTCACCCCTCCACTTT.

V gene TRBV27 combines with J gene TRBJ1-1; 7 nucleotides match TRBD1. Germline CDR1 is MNHEY and CDR2 is SMNVEV (reference sequence). The V segment lost 4 bases and the J segment 6 bases; nucleotides outside the gene matches: 8. The CDR3 totals 14 residues. The CDR3 DNA is TGTGCCAGCAGTTCAGACAGGGTCAACCCTGAAGCTTTCTTT. Protein product: CASSSDRVNPEAFF.

CDR3 coding DNA: TGTGCCAGCAGCTTAGGTAGCGGGGGGCCAGCCGGAGATACGCAGTATTTT. Translating gives CASSLGSGGPAGDTQYF. The rearrangement uses TRBV7-2 and TRBJ2-3, with TRBD2 matching over 10 bases. Looked up from germline, CDR1 is SGHTA and CDR2 is FQGNSA. The CDR3 extends over 17 amino acids. Germline trimming cut 1 base from V and 5 bases from J; bases unmatched to any gene: 9.

This clone has just one count. The chain carries TRBV9 and TRBJ2-2, with 9 bases aligning to TRBD2. Trimming at V came to 4 bases and at J to 6 bases, leaving 10 bases not matched to a gene. Germline CDR1 and CDR2: SGDLS and YYNGEE. The CDR3 has 16 residues. CDR3 sequence (DNA): TGTGCCAGCAGCCCCAGCGGTCGCGGGAGGGCCGGGGAGCTGTTTTTT. Its protein is CASSPSGRGRAGELFF.

The V gene is TRBV29-1, the J gene TRBJ1-4; D gene unclear. V lost 6 bases and J lost 4, with 3 bases in between. Per the germline V gene, CDR1 is SQVTM and CDR2 is ANQGSEA. The length of the CDR3 is 10 residues. The CDR3: CSVGNEKLFF. Here the CDR3 DNA reads TGCAGCGTCGGTAATGAAAAACTGTTTTTT. Looking up the rest from reference TRBV29-1 and TRBJ1-4 gives the full variable domain: SAVISQKPSRDICQRGTSLTIQCQVDSQVTMMFWYRQQPGQSLTLIATANQGSEATYESGFVIDKFPISRPNLTFSTLTVSNMSPEDSSIYLCSVGNEKLFFGSGTQLSVL.

The rearrangement uses TRBV23-1 and TRBJ2-7; a weak D match, TRBD2 (5 bases). TRBV23-1 is an open reading frame whose function is uncertain. The CDR3 length is 18 residues. V dropped 2 bases and J dropped 7 bases, with 27 bases sitting between them. The CDR3: CASSQHDHTRSSTGEQYF. The CDR3 coding sequence is TGCGCCAGCAGTCAACACGACCATACCCGGTCGTCGACGGGGGAGCAGTACTTC.

This rearrangement joins TRBV5-1 to TRBJ2-7; 9 bases are shared with TRBD1. The germline gives CDR1 SGHRS, CDR2 YFSETQ. Trimming took 5 bases from V and 3 from J; bases not matched to a gene: 9. CDR3 size: 15 residues. CDR3 bases: TGCGCCAGCAGGGCGCCCGGGACAGGGAGCTACGAGCAGTACTTC. This codes for CASRAPGTGSYEQYF. The variable domain in full, with the rest retrieved from reference TRBV5-1 and TRBJ2-7, is KAGVTQTPRYLIKTRGQQVTLSCSPISGHRSVSWYQQTPGQGLQFLFEYFSETQRNKGNFPGRFSGRQFSNSRSEMNVSTLELGDSALYLCASRAPGTGSYEQYFGPGTRLTVT.

This clone was detected only once. J is TRBJ1-1 and V is TRBV12-3 or TRBV12-4; no definite D call. This CDR3 is 13 amino acids long. Trimming removed 7 bases from V and 5 bases from J, with 14 bases in between. The CDR3 spells CASTKRGWTEAFF. CDR3 sequence (DNA): TGTGCCAGCACAAAGAGAGGGTGGACTGAAGCTTTCTTT.

The chain employs TRBV4-2 and TRBJ2-6; TRBD1 agrees at 8 bases. Germline CDR1 reads LGHNA; CDR2 reads YNFKEQ. This CDR3 region has 16 residues. V lost 2 bases to trimming and J lost 2 bases; unmatched junction nucleotides: 2. CDR3 DNA: TGTGCCAGCAGCCAAAACAGGGGGACTGGGGCCAACGTCCTGACTTTC. It encodes CASSQNRGTGANVLTF.

The J gene is TRBJ1-2, the V gene TRBV2, with 7 positions matching TRBD1. The CDR3 is 12 residues long. Germline V gene data show CDR1 as SNHLY and CDR2 as FYNNEI. The V segment lost 4 bases and the J segment 8 bases; nucleotides outside the gene matches: 4. The CDR3 nucleotides read TGTGCCAGCAGTGGGACAGGTCGAGGCTACACCTTC. Its translation is CASSGTGRGYTF.

The rearrangement joins TRBV5-6 to TRBJ2-1, with 12 bases aligning to TRBD2. Looked up from germline, CDR1 is SGHDT and CDR2 is YYEEEE. Trimming took 4 bases from V and 2 from J; bases not matched to a gene: 10. The CDR3 runs to 18 residues. CDR3: CASSGTRLAGEPYNEQFF. The CDR3 DNA is TGTGCCAGCAGCGGGACTCGACTAGCGGGAGAACCCTACAATGAGCAGTTCTTC.

The V gene is TRBV5-6, the J gene TRBJ1-2; 8 bases align to TRBD1. The V gene end was trimmed by 2 bases and the J gene end by 3 bases; junction bases not matched to a gene: 3. CDR3 length: 14 residues. Germline CDR1 SGHDT, CDR2 YYEEEE. The CDR3 coding sequence is TGTGCCAGCAGCTTACAGGGGGAGGACTATGGCTACACCTTC. It specifies CASSLQGEDYGYTF.

The chain joins TRBV10-3 to TRBJ2-7, with 10 nucleotides matching TRBD2. Per the germline V gene, CDR1 is ENHRY and CDR2 is SYGVKD. After removal of 6 bases from V and 8 bases from J, the junction contained 19 bases not matched to a gene. The CDR3 length is 17 residues. CDR3: CAIRDETSGMTPRQQYF. As DNA, the CDR3 is TGTGCCATCAGAGACGAAACTAGCGGGATGACTCCCCGGCAGCAGTACTTC.

The V call is TRBV19, the J call TRBJ1-5, with 7 nucleotides matching TRBD1. There are 15 residues in the CDR3. Per germline, CDR1 LNHDA and CDR2 SQIVND (reference sequence). V trimming: 5 bases; J trimming: 0 bases; junction bases outside the gene matches: 4. Here the CDR3 DNA reads TGTGCCAGTAGTCAAGGGACAGCTAGCAATCAGCCCCAGCATTTT. Protein product: CASSQGTASNQPQHF.

This chain uses TRBV4-3 with TRBJ1-6; 8 positions agree with TRBD1. This CDR3 has 16 amino acids. Losses at the gene ends were 1 base for V and 1 base for J; bases not matched to a gene: 0. CDR1 is LGHNA, CDR2 YSLEER, per germline. CDR3 bases: TGCGCCAGCAGCCAAGGGACAGGGTCCTATAATTCACCCCTCCACTTT. The encoded protein is CASSQGTGSYNSPLHF.

CDR3 sequence reads: CASSPGTVYGYTF. Here the CDR3 DNA reads TGTGCCAGCAGCCCTGGGACAGTCTATGGCTACACCTTC. V and J are TRBV9 and TRBJ1-2; TRBD1 matches at 7 bases. CDR1 is SGDLS, CDR2 YYNGEE, per germline. After removal of 4 bases from V and 4 bases from J, the junction contained 4 bases not matched to a gene. This CDR3 contains 13 residues.

V gene TRBV20-1 combines with J gene TRBJ1-1, with no clear D. Germline V CDR1 and CDR2: DFQATT, SNEGSKA (reference sequence). This CDR3 is 11 amino acids long. V gave up 3 bases and J gave up 11 bases, with 13 bases separating them. As DNA, the CDR3 is TGCAGTGCTAGGGGAGACGCCGGGGCTTTCTTT. Protein product: CSARGDAGAFF.

This clone has a handful of counts. The DNA of the CDR3 is TGCGCCAGCAGCTCGTCAGGGGTCTACAATGAGCAGTTCTTC. Amino acids: CASSSSGVYNEQFF. V gene TRBV5-1 combines with J gene TRBJ2-1; D is possibly TRBD1 (6 bases). This CDR3 has 14 amino acids. The germline V and J ends were trimmed by 3 bases and 3 bases, with 10 bases remaining between them. Germline lookup yields CDR1 SGHRS and CDR2 YFSETQ.

This clone was counted a single time. This sequence joins TRBV9 and TRBJ2-2; D gene ambiguous. The length of the CDR3 is 17 residues. The germline V gene has CDR1 SGDLS and CDR2 YYNGEE. Trimming took off 1 base at V and 2 bases at J, with 15 bases between the two ends. As DNA, the CDR3 is TGTGCCAGCAGCGTACGATTACAGTCCATCAACACCGGGGAGCTGTTTTTT. Translating it yields CASSVRLQSINTGELFF.

This rearrangement joins TRBV5-8 to TRBJ1-2; D not resolved. V lost 0 bases and J 5 bases, leaving 8 bases between the germline ends. In germline, CDR1 is SGHTS, CDR2 YDEGEE. The CDR3 contains 13 residues. Written as DNA, the CDR3 is TGTGCCAGCAGCTTGGTCAGTCTGTATGGCTACACCTTC. Protein: CASSLVSLYGYTF.

This sequence joins TRBV11-2 and TRBJ2-7; 8 bases line up with TRBD1. Germline trimming cut 3 bases from V and 2 bases from J; bases unmatched to any gene: 6. The CDR3 sequence is 15 residues long. Looked up from germline, CDR1 is SGHAT and CDR2 is FQNNGV. CDR3: CASSLERQGTYEQYF. CDR3 nucleotide sequence: TGTGCCAGCAGCTTGGAGCGACAGGGGACCTACGAGCAGTACTTC.

The V call is TRBV20-1, the J call TRBJ1-1; D remains unclear. The germline CDR1 and CDR2 sequences are DFQATT and SNEGSKA (reference sequence). The CDR3 runs 11 residues. CDR3 sequence: CSQVLNTEAFF. The CDR3 DNA reads TGCAGCCAGGTTTTGAACACTGAAGCTTTCTTT.

The chain employs TRBV25-1 and TRBJ1-1; D remains ambiguous. Trimming pared 3 bases from V and 5 bases from J, leaving 7 bases between. The germline CDR1 and CDR2 sequences are MGHDK and SYGVNS. CDR3 length equals 12 residues. CDR3 coding DNA: TGTGCCAGCAGTGAGAAGAGTACTGAAGCTTTCTTT. Amino acid sequence: CASSEKSTEAFF.

On this clone: Distinct nucleotide sequences in the sample also encode this CDR3. The chain links TRBV5-1 to TRBJ1-1; 9 positions agree with TRBD1. The germline gives CDR1 SGHRS, CDR2 YFSETQ. The V segment lost 3 bases and the J segment 1 base; nucleotides outside the gene matches: 1. The CDR3 covers 14 residues. CDR3: CASSSTGGNTEAFF. Here the CDR3 DNA reads TGCGCCAGCAGCTCGACAGGGGGGAACACTGAAGCTTTCTTT.

CDR3 region: CASSPSGRASYEQYF. CDR3 sequence (DNA): TGTGCCAGCAGTCCGAGCGGGAGGGCCAGTTACGAGCAGTACTTC. The chain links TRBV27 to TRBJ2-7; 10 bases align to TRBD2. Germline V gives CDR1 MNHEY, CDR2 SMNVEV (reference sequence). This CDR3 contains 15 residues. The J segment lost 4 bases and the V segment lost 5 bases, leaving 8 bases of the junction unmatched.

The J gene is TRBJ2-1, the V gene TRBV5-1; D is perhaps TRBD2 (5 bases). Trimming removed 0 bases at V and 2 bases at J, with 6 bases between. The CDR3 covers 14 residues. CDR1 and CDR2 (germline): SGHRS, YFSETQ. CDR3 nucleotide sequence: TGCGCCAGCAGCTTGGCCGGGACCTACAATGAGCAGTTCTTC. Translated: CASSLAGTYNEQFF.

This clone was seen a single time. The chain has TRBV5-4 and TRBJ1-2, with a weak D call TRBD1 (5 bases). V dropped 3 bases and J dropped 2 bases, with 11 bases sitting between them. The CDR3 covers 14 residues. Germline-derived CDR1 and CDR2 are SGHNT and YYREEE (reference sequence). CDR3 protein: CASSSPGLNYGYTF. CDR3 sequence (DNA): TGTGCCAGCAGCTCGCCGGGACTCAACTATGGCTACACCTTC.

The J gene is TRBJ2-5, the V gene TRBV5-1; the D gene is possibly TRBD1 (6 bases). The CDR3 covers 16 residues. Germline CDR1 reads SGHRS; CDR2 reads YFSETQ. Trimming shortened V by 4 bases and J by 1 base, and 17 bases separated the two germline ends. The CDR3 region has the DNA TGCGCCAGCAGCGATACTCTCAGGGGACCCCAAGAGACCCAGTACTTC. Translated, it gives CASSDTLRGPQETQYF.

J is TRBJ1-5 and V is TRBV24-1; 7 bases align to TRBD1. The V gene's germline CDR1 is KGHDR and CDR2 SFDVKD. V was clipped by 7 bases and J by 8 bases; unmatched bases: 7. The CDR3 length is 13 residues. This CDR3 reads CATSRQGREPQHF. CDR3 DNA sequence: TGTGCCACCAGCAGACAGGGCAGGGAGCCCCAGCATTTT.

The chain has TRBV27 and TRBJ2-7; perhaps TRBD1 as D (6 bases). Looked up from germline, CDR1 is MNHEY and CDR2 is SMNVEV (reference sequence). The length of the CDR3 is 15 residues. The germline V and J ends were trimmed by 5 bases and 2 bases, with 16 bases remaining between them. This chain's CDR3 is CASSQPGTWTYEQYF. CDR3 DNA sequence: TGTGCCAGCAGTCAACCCGGGACATGGACCTACGAGCAGTACTTC.